Listed below are T cell receptor beta chains from one sample, sequenced in a study of OX40 agonist ivuxolimab in advanced cancers. Libraries were prepared by immunoSEQ multiplex PCR; TCRdb keeps only in-frame clonotypes and omits some of them. Of roughly 80,000 clones listed, about 88% are singletons. Specimen: CD4+ or CD8+ T cells sorted from blood, collected in a trial of the OX40 agonist ivuxolimab. Every receptor here comes from an adult with an advanced solid tumor such as melanoma, head and neck, liver or kidney cancer. CDR3s include the opening cysteine and the closing phenylalanine or tryptophan. D genes are given only for firm matches. Size values are once, few and many counts, or a class for expanded clones, and some rows have none.

V: TRBV28
J: TRBJ1-2
D: .
size: once
CDR3: CASSSPGLYGYTF
DNA: TGTGCCAGCAGTTCCCCAGGTCTGTATGGCTACACCTTC

V: TRBV4-2
J: TRBJ2-4
D: .
size: .
CDR3: CASSQDQGTLQNIQYF
DNA: TGTGCCAGCAGCCAAGATCAGGGGACTTTACAAAACATTCAGTACTTC

V: TRBV14
J: TRBJ1-1
D: TRBD1
size: .
CDR3: CASSQLTGRVNTEAFF
DNA: TGTGCCAGCAGCCAACTGACAGGGCGAGTGAACACTGAAGCTTTCTTT

V: TRBV2
J: TRBJ1-2
D: .
size: .
CDR3: CASRMDYGYTF
DNA: TGTGCCAGCAGGATGGACTATGGCTACACCTTC

V: TRBV5-5
J: TRBJ1-2
D: TRBD1
size: .
CDR3: CASSWAQGTYGYTF
DNA: TGTGCCAGCAGCTGGGCACAGGGGACCTATGGCTACACCTTC

V: TRBV5-1
J: TRBJ2-6
D: .
size: .
CDR3: CASSGGAGANVLTF
DNA: TGCGCCAGCAGCGGAGGAGCTGGGGCCAACGTCCTGACTTTC

V: TRBV7-2
J: TRBJ1-3
D: .
size: once
CDR3: CASSPSLGGIGNTIYF
DNA: TGTGCCAGCAGCCCCTCCCTGGGAGGGATTGGAAACACCATATATTTT

V: TRBV7-4
J: TRBJ2-2
D: .
size: .
CDR3: CASSTDVGELFF
DNA: TGTGCCAGCAGCACAGACGTCGGGGAGCTGTTTTTT

V: TRBV6-5
J: TRBJ2-2
D: .
size: .
CDR3: CASSYQEGGELFF
DNA: TGTGCCAGCAGTTACCAGGAGGGCGGGGAGCTGTTTTTT

V: TRBV18
J: TRBJ1-4
D: .
size: once
CDR3: CASSPDSGNEKLFF
DNA: TGTGCCAGCTCACCAGACAGCGGTAATGAAAAACTGTTTTTT

V: TRBV4-2
J: TRBJ2-1
D: TRBD2
size: .
CDR3: CASSPGLAGYNEQFF
DNA: TGTGCCAGCAGCCCTGGACTAGCGGGGTACAATGAGCAGTTCTTC

V: TRBV19
J: TRBJ1-4
D: TRBD1
size: .
CDR3: CASSTDRGEKLFF
DNA: TGTGCCAGTAGTACGGACAGGGGTGAAAAACTGTTTTTT

V: TRBV4-1
J: TRBJ2-6
D: .
size: .
CDR3: CASRPGALGSSGANVLTF
DNA: TGCGCCAGCCGACCCGGGGCTCTCGGTAGCTCTGGGGCCAACGTCCTGACTTTC

V: TRBV7-8
J: TRBJ2-7
D: .
size: .
CDR3: CASSVAGYASYEQYF
DNA: TGTGCCAGCAGCGTGGCGGGGTACGCTTCCTACGAGCAGTACTTC